These 27 T cell receptor beta chains originate from one sample sequenced in a study of blood T cell repertoires in COVID-19. Produced via immunoSEQ multiplex PCR; TCRdb's table is partial and in-frame only. The sample lists approximately 280,000 clones, 85% occurring once. The source material was PBMCs or T cells enriched from blood (not recorded which). These receptors were collected from a woman aged 45-65 years who had recovered from COVID-19.

The genes are TRBV19 and TRBJ1-1; 8 bases are a match to TRBD1. Trimming took 7 bases from V and 4 from J; bases not matched to a gene: 8. Germline values: CDR1 LNHDA, CDR2 SQIVND (reference sequence). The CDR3 is 14 residues long. The CDR3 is CASTLTGATTEAFF. The CDR3 DNA follows: TGTGCCAGTACCCTGACAGGGGCGACCACTGAAGCTTTCTTT. Supplemented by reference TRBV19 and TRBJ1-1, the full variable domain reads DGGITQSPKYLFRKEGQNVTLSCEQNLNHDAMYWYRQDPGQGLRLIYYSQIVNDFQKGDIAEGYSVSREKKESFPLTVTSAQKNPTAFYLCASTLTGATTEAFFGQGTRLTVV.

V is TRBV11-2 and J is TRBJ1-4, with 8 bases that match TRBD1. Per germline, CDR1 SGHAT and CDR2 FQNNGV. The V segment lost 5 bases and the J segment 6 bases; nucleotides outside the gene matches: 8. The CDR3 is 15 residues long. Here the CDR3 DNA reads TGTGCCAGCAGCCTAAATCCGGACAGGGATGAAAAACTGTTTTTT. Protein sequence: CASSLNPDRDEKLFF. The complete variable domain, with remaining parts taken from reference TRBV11-2 and TRBJ1-4, reads EAGVAQSPRYKIIEKRQSVAFWCNPISGHATLYWYQQILGQGPKLLIQFQNNGVVDDSQLPKDRFSAERLKGVDSTLKIQPAKLEDSAVYLCASSLNPDRDEKLFFGSGTQLSVL.

The rearrangement links TRBV7-8 to TRBJ1-1; 7 bases agree with TRBD1. J gave up 1 base and V 3 bases, and 5 bases lay outside the gene matches. The CDR3 consists of 15 residues. The germline CDR1 and CDR2 sequences are SGHVS and FQNEAQ. The CDR3 protein is CASSLRTGRNTEAFF. The CDR3, as DNA: TGTGCCAGCAGCTTGCGGACAGGAAGGAACACTGAAGCTTTCTTT. Supplemented by reference TRBV7-8 and TRBJ1-1, the full variable domain reads GAGVSQSPRYKVAKRGQDVALRCDPISGHVSLFWYQQALGQGPEFLTYFQNEAQLDKSGLPSDRFFAERPEGSVSTLKIQRTQQEDSAVYLCASSLRTGRNTEAFFGQGTRLTVV.

The chain couples TRBV5-1 to TRBJ1-4; D is perhaps TRBD1 (6 bases). The CDR3 is made up of 16 amino acids. Per germline, CDR1 SGHRS and CDR2 YFSETQ. V lost 4 bases, J lost 4 bases, and 17 bases lay in between. The CDR3 DNA follows: TGCGCCAGCAGCCTAACAGGGAGTAGTCTTAATGAAAAACTGTTTTTT. Protein sequence: CASSLTGSSLNEKLFF.

The chain links TRBV5-1 to TRBJ1-6; 7 nucleotides match TRBD1. CDR3 size: 16 residues. From germline, CDR1 is SGHRS and CDR2 YFSETQ. V was clipped by 1 base and J by 7 bases; unmatched bases: 8. The CDR3 DNA sequence: TGCGCCAGCAGCTTGTATTCGAGGGGGCAGAATTCACCCCTCCACTTT. Amino acid sequence: CASSLYSRGQNSPLHF.

This clone was observed a few times. The chain couples TRBV11-1 to TRBJ2-7, with D unclear. The CDR3 covers 12 residues. CDR1 is SGHAT, CDR2 FQDESV, per germline (reference sequence). The germline V and J ends were trimmed by 1 base and 3 bases, with 4 bases remaining between them. CDR3 bases: TGTGCCAGCAGCTTAGGCAGCTACGAGCAGTACTTC. Protein: CASSLGSYEQYF.

V gene TRBV29-1 combines with J gene TRBJ1-1, with TRBD1 identical over 7 bases. The CDR3 loop spans 12 amino acids. V shed 6 bases, J shed 4 bases, and the junction held 5 bases outside the gene matches. The germline V gene encodes CDR1 SQVTM and CDR2 ANQGSEA. The CDR3 nucleotides are TGCAGCGTCGACAGGGCCGCCACTGAAGCTTTCTTT. Translating it yields CSVDRAATEAFF.

The genes are TRBV18 and TRBJ2-2; no firm D call. The CDR3 spans 14 residues. In germline, CDR1 is KGHSH, CDR2 LQKENI. V gave up 4 bases and J gave up 1 base, with 7 bases separating them. DNA for the CDR3: TGTGCCAGCTCACGACTGGAGAACACCGGGGAGCTGTTTTTT. Translation gives CASSRLENTGELFF.

This clone was picked up a small number of times. The chain combines TRBV20-1 with TRBJ1-2, with 7 bases lining up with TRBD1. Trimming cost V 3 bases and J 7 bases; bases outside gene matches: 11. This CDR3 region has 14 residues. Germline V gives CDR1 DFQATT, CDR2 SNEGSKA (reference sequence). As DNA, the CDR3 is TGCAGTGCTAGTTCAGTAACAGGGGTTGGTGGCTACACCTTC. It is translated as CSASSVTGVGGYTF.

This chain uses TRBV18 with TRBJ1-2; perhaps TRBD1 as D (6 bases). CDR3 length: 13 residues. Between the trimmed V and J ends, which lost 3 bases and 4 bases, there was a span of 9 bases. Germline lookup yields CDR1 KGHSH and CDR2 LQKENI. The CDR3 spells CASSPGHLYGYTF. CDR3 coding DNA: TGTGCCAGCTCACCGGGACACCTCTATGGCTACACCTTC.

This chain connects TRBV7-6 to TRBJ2-1, with 8 bases aligning to TRBD2. CDR3 size: 15 residues. Trimming cost V 5 bases and J 10 bases; bases outside gene matches: 13. The germline CDR1 and CDR2 sequences are SGHVS and FNYEAQ. CDR3 loop: CASSPAGSPGGEQFF. The CDR3 bases are TGTGCCAGCAGCCCAGCGGGCTCCCCGGGGGGGGAGCAGTTCTTC.

The V call is TRBV7-2, the J call TRBJ2-5; D may be TRBD1 (6 bases). The CDR3 spans 13 residues. Germline CDR1 is SGHTA and CDR2 is FQGNSA. The V end was cut by 3 bases, the J end by 5 bases, with 10 bases between. CDR3 loop: CASSLAGDETQYF. CDR3 nucleotides: TGTGCCAGCAGCTTGGCAGGGGATGAGACCCAGTACTTC. Based on the CDR3 plus reference TRBV7-2 and TRBJ2-5, the full variable domain is GAGVSQSPSNKVTEKGKDVELRCDPISGHTALYWYRQSLGQGLEFLIYFQGNSAPDKSGLPSDRFSAERTGGSVSTLTIQRTQQEDSAVYLCASSLAGDETQYFGPGTRLLVL.

This clone was seen a few times. This chain joins TRBV11-2 and TRBJ1-6, with a possible D match to TRBD1 (6 bases). CDR3 length: 17 residues. Germline V lookup: CDR1 SGHAT, CDR2 FQNNGV. Trimming removed 3 bases from V and 9 bases from J, with 21 bases in between. The DNA for the CDR3 is TGTGCCAGCAGCTTTCTCGGCAGGGGAGTATTGGGTTCACCCCTCCACTTT. It is translated as CASSFLGRGVLGSPLHF.

The J gene is TRBJ2-1, the V gene TRBV5-4; TRBD2 is a possible D gene (5 bases). Deletions cut 0 bases from V and 8 bases from J, with 15 bases between. Germline V CDR1 and CDR2: SGHNT, YYREEE (reference sequence). The CDR3 contains 15 residues. CDR3 loop: CASSLEPVRGYEQFF. DNA for the CDR3: TGTGCCAGCAGCTTGGAGCCTGTCCGCGGGTATGAGCAGTTCTTC.

The chain carries TRBV4-2 and TRBJ1-2; D might be TRBD1 (6 bases). CDR1 and CDR2 (germline): LGHNA, YNFKEQ. CDR3 length: 14 amino acids. The V gene lost 0 bases and the J gene lost 9 bases, with 14 bases spanning the gap. The CDR3 region has the DNA TGTGCCAGCAGCCAAGATCATGACGGGGGGCGCTACACCTTC. Translating gives CASSQDHDGGRYTF.

The chain uses TRBV29-1 and TRBJ2-2; TRBD2 is a possible D gene (5 bases). V lost 4 bases and J lost 6, with 9 bases in between. The V gene's germline CDR1 is SQVTM and CDR2 ANQGSEA. The CDR3 has 12 amino acids. CDR3 sequence reads: CSVGGSAGELFF. The CDR3 DNA sequence: TGCAGCGTTGGAGGGTCAGCCGGGGAGCTGTTTTTT.

The chain links TRBV5-1 to TRBJ1-5; TRBD1 agrees at 10 bases. The CDR3 runs to 15 residues. V dropped 4 bases and J dropped 2; count of bases not matched to a gene: 3. Germline-derived CDR1 and CDR2 are SGHRS and YFSETQ. The CDR3 coding sequence is TGCGCCAGCAGCCCAGGGACAGGGGGCAATCAGCCCCAGCATTTT. Translated, it gives CASSPGTGGNQPQHF.

The J gene is TRBJ2-7, the V gene TRBV5-1; 11 nucleotides line up with TRBD2. CDR1 is SGHRS and CDR2 is YFSETQ in the germline V gene. The V and J ends lost 4 bases and 4 bases, in that order; junction bases with no gene match: 7. This CDR3 spans 15 amino acids. CDR3 coding DNA: TGCGCCAGCAGCCGGACCGGGACTAGCGGATACGAGCAGTACTTC. It specifies CASSRTGTSGYEQYF.

J is TRBJ1-1 and V is TRBV7-2; TRBD1 is a possible D gene (6 bases). CDR3 size: 15 residues. V gave up 5 bases and J gave up 0 bases, with 13 bases separating them. CDR1 and CDR2 (germline): SGHTA, FQGNSA. The CDR3 DNA is TGTGCCAGCAGCCCCATGGGACACGTGAACACTGAAGCTTTCTTT. It encodes CASSPMGHVNTEAFF.

The chain links TRBV20-1 to TRBJ1-4; tentative D call: TRBD1 (5 bases). The CDR3 contains 13 residues. Germline V gene lookup returns CDR1 DFQATT and CDR2 SNEGSKA (reference sequence). Trimming pared 3 bases from V and 4 bases from J, leaving 9 bases between. The chain's CDR3 is CSASPGFNEKLFF. CDR3 nucleotide sequence: TGCAGTGCTAGTCCAGGGTTTAATGAAAAACTGTTTTTT.

J is TRBJ2-7 and V is TRBV5-1; TRBD1 is a possible D gene (5 bases). Germline V CDR1 and CDR2: SGHRS, YFSETQ. Trimming stripped 4 bases from V and 0 bases from J, with 11 bases between. This CDR3 region has 14 residues. CDR3: CASSTQASSYEQYF. Here the CDR3 DNA reads TGCGCCAGCAGCACACAGGCGAGCTCCTACGAGCAGTACTTC.

This clone was detected only once. The genes are TRBV5-5 and TRBJ1-2; 9 nucleotides match TRBD1. Looked up from germline, CDR1 is SGHKS and CDR2 is YYEKEE (reference sequence). Trimming removed 2 bases from V and 3 bases from J; junction bases left unmatched: 2. This CDR3 is built from 14 residues. CDR3 in DNA: TGTGCCAGCAGCTTAAGGACAGGGGACTATGGCTACACCTTC. This gives the protein CASSLRTGDYGYTF.

The rearrangement links TRBV29-1 to TRBJ1-5; tentatively, D is TRBD1 (5 bases). Germline CDR1 SQVTM, CDR2 ANQGSEA. The V end lost 7 bases, the J end lost 6 bases, and 16 bases lay between the germline ends. The CDR3 consists of 13 residues. The chain's CDR3 is CSAGQGKGQPQHF. The CDR3 bases are TGCAGCGCCGGACAAGGGAAGGGTCAGCCCCAGCATTTT.

The V and J genes are TRBV10-3 and TRBJ2-7; tentative D call: TRBD2 (6 bases). The germline V and J ends were trimmed by 7 bases and 5 bases, with 21 bases remaining between them. The CDR3 covers 15 residues. Germline V gives CDR1 ENHRY, CDR2 SYGVKD. CDR3 residues: CAITASALGGNEQYF. The CDR3 DNA reads as TGTGCCATCACGGCTAGCGCCCTGGGGGGTAACGAGCAGTACTTC.

V is TRBV6-5 and J is TRBJ1-3; 8 bases map to TRBD1. Per the germline V gene, CDR1 is MNHEY and CDR2 is SVGAGI. V was pared by 7 bases and J by 3 bases, with 5 bases of the junction left unmatched. This CDR3 is built from 14 residues. CDR3 protein: CASTTGGVGNTIYF. The CDR3 nucleotides read TGTGCCAGCACTACAGGGGGAGTTGGAAACACCATATATTTT.

The genes are TRBV4-2 and TRBJ2-2; no reliable D call. CDR3 size: 13 residues. Germline lookup yields CDR1 LGHNA and CDR2 YNFKEQ. With 2 bases removed from V and 7 bases from J, the gap between germline ends came to 8 bases. The CDR3 sequence is CASSQTSYGELFF. CDR3 coding DNA: TGTGCCAGCAGCCAAACCTCCTACGGGGAGCTGTTTTTT.

DNA of the CDR3: TGTGCCAGCAGCCCTCGGACAGTGAACACTGAAGCTTTCTTT. Its translation: CASSPRTVNTEAFF. This chain uses TRBV7-9 with TRBJ1-1; tentative D call: TRBD1 (6 bases). Trimming took off 5 bases at V and 0 bases at J, with 10 bases between the two ends. CDR1 is SEHNR and CDR2 is FQNEAQ in the germline V gene (reference sequence). This CDR3 spans 14 amino acids.